A single sample gave rise to the 21 T cell receptor beta chains below, sequenced in a study of blood T cell repertoires in COVID-19. Produced via immunoSEQ multiplex PCR; TCRdb's table is partial and in-frame only. The sample has some 230,000 clones, approximately 81% seen once. Specimen: peripheral blood. The receptors stem from a man between 40 and 49 years old with acute or convalescent COVID-19.

A few counts support this clone. The CDR3 region has the DNA TGTGCCAGCAGCCAAGGGAGGGGGCAGTCACCCCTCCACTTT. Its translation: CASSQGRGQSPLHF. The chain employs TRBV3-1 (or the pseudogene TRBV3-2) and TRBJ1-6, with 7 bases matching TRBD1. The trim removed 1 base at V and 10 bases at J, leaving 4 bases unmatched. The germline V gene encodes CDR1 LGHDT and CDR2 YNNKEL (reference sequence). The CDR3 is 14 amino acids.

There are a few counts of this clone. The chain has TRBV19 and TRBJ2-7, with D possibly matching TRBD2 (5 bases). CDR3 size: 15 residues. Germline CDR1 LNHDA, CDR2 SQIVND (reference sequence). V lost 0 bases and J 2 bases, leaving 11 bases between the germline ends. The CDR3 is CASSIDLGGPYEQYF. The CDR3 DNA follows: TGTGCCAGTAGTATAGATCTTGGCGGGCCCTACGAGCAGTACTTC. Drawing the rest from reference TRBV19 and TRBJ2-7, the complete variable domain is DGGITQSPKYLFRKEGQNVTLSCEQNLNHDAMYWYRQDPGQGLRLIYYSQIVNDFQKGDIAEGYSVSREKKESFPLTVTSAQKNPTAFYLCASSIDLGGPYEQYFGPGTRLTVT.

This clone has only a few counts. V gene TRBV7-2 combines with J gene TRBJ2-3; the match to TRBD2 covers 8 bases. The CDR3 is 15 residues long. J was trimmed by 6 bases and V by 5 bases; bases with no gene match: 10. Per germline, CDR1 SGHTA and CDR2 FQGNSA. The CDR3 sequence: CASSPGLGRVDTQYF. CDR3 sequence (DNA): TGTGCCAGCAGCCCGGGACTAGGGAGGGTGGATACGCAGTATTTT.

V is TRBV20-1 and J is TRBJ2-3; D is possibly TRBD2 (6 bases). The CDR3 loop spans 11 amino acids. Trimming removed 5 bases from V and 5 bases from J, with 8 bases in between. The V gene's germline CDR1 is DFQATT and CDR2 SNEGSKA (reference sequence). CDR3 sequence: CSARAGDTQYF. The CDR3 DNA reads as TGCAGTGCTCGAGCGGGAGATACGCAGTATTTT.

V usage is TRBV19 and J usage is TRBJ1-2, with TRBD1 matching over 9 bases. Germline CDR1 LNHDA, CDR2 SQIVND (reference sequence). The CDR3 has 13 amino acids. Losses at the gene ends were 5 bases for V and 7 bases for J; bases not matched to a gene: 5. The CDR3 nucleotides read TGTGCCAGTAGTTCAAGGGACAGGGTTGGCTACACCTTC. Its translation is CASSSRDRVGYTF.

The chain joins TRBV28 to TRBJ1-6; 9 bases line up with TRBD1. This CDR3 comprises 16 residues. Unmatched junction bases numbered 9, after V lost 5 bases and J lost 7 bases. Per germline, CDR1 MDHEN and CDR2 SYDVKM. DNA of the CDR3: TGTGCCAGCAGTCCCCCAACAGGGGGCCGGAATTCACCCCTCCACTTT. This sequence encodes CASSPPTGGRNSPLHF. Drawing the rest from reference TRBV28 and TRBJ1-6, the complete variable domain is DVKVTQSSRYLVKRTGEKVFLECVQDMDHENMFWYRQDPGLGLRLIYFSYDVKMKEKGDIPEGYSVSREKKERFSLILESASTNQTSMYLCASSPPTGGRNSPLHFGNGTRLTVT.

This clone was seen only once. The junction shows a germline mismatch at one end, possibly a read error. V gene TRBV11-2 combines with J gene TRBJ1-5; 9 bases map to TRBD1. Looked up from germline, CDR1 is SGHAT and CDR2 is FQNNGV. CDR3 length: 15 amino acids. Here the CDR3 DNA reads TGTGCCAGCAGCCTAGACAGGGGGGCAAATCAGCCCCAGCATTTT. The encoded protein is CASSLDRGANQPQHF.

The sample holds a few counts of this clone. The J gene is TRBJ1-1, the V gene TRBV3-1 (or the pseudogene TRBV3-2); TRBD1 might be the D (5 bases). This CDR3 region has 14 residues. Germline V gene sequence: CDR1 LGHDT, CDR2 YNNKEL (reference sequence). Trimming took 3 bases from V and 1 from J, leaving 9 bases between them. As DNA, the CDR3 is TGTGCCAGCAGCCAGGACAACCGGAACACTGAAGCTTTCTTT. Protein product: CASSQDNRNTEAFF.

This sequence joins TRBV6-1 and TRBJ2-1, with 9 bases fitting TRBD2. The V gene end was trimmed by 2 bases and the J gene end by 9 bases; junction bases not matched to a gene: 2. This CDR3 has 13 residues. CDR1 and CDR2 from the germline V gene are MNHNS and SASEGT. The CDR3 nucleotides are TGTGCCAGCAGTGAATGGACTAGCGTTGAGCAGTTCTTC. It specifies CASSEWTSVEQFF.

The chain links TRBV5-6 to TRBJ1-1; 9 positions match TRBD1. The CDR3 runs 15 residues. The germline V gene has CDR1 SGHDT and CDR2 YYEEEE. V gave up 0 bases and J gave up 5 bases; unmatched junction bases: 5. CDR3 sequence (DNA): TGTGCCAGCAGCTTGGTTACAGGGGGCTTAACTGAAGCTTTCTTT. Translated: CASSLVTGGLTEAFF.

This clone is a singleton in its sample. The rearrangement links TRBV5-1 to TRBJ2-2; D perhaps matches TRBD1 (5 bases). Trimming removed 2 bases at V and 0 bases at J, with 14 bases between. Germline-derived CDR1 and CDR2 are SGHRS and YFSETQ. The CDR3 is made up of 17 amino acids. CDR3 protein: CASSFWLETANTGELFF. The CDR3 DNA sequence: TGCGCCAGCAGCTTCTGGCTGGAGACAGCGAACACCGGGGAGCTGTTTTTT. The full variable domain, with the rest looked up from reference TRBV5-1 and TRBJ2-2, is KAGVTQTPRYLIKTRGQQVTLSCSPISGHRSVSWYQQTPGQGLQFLFEYFSETQRNKGNFPGRFSGRQFSNSRSEMNVSTLELGDSALYLCASSFWLETANTGELFFGEGSRLTVL.

The chain is built from TRBV5-1 and TRBJ2-3; 12 bases are a match to TRBD2. V was pared by 0 bases and J by 4 bases, with 3 bases of the junction left unmatched. This CDR3 is 16 amino acids long. Germline V gene data show CDR1 as SGHRS and CDR2 as YFSETQ. CDR3 sequence reads: CASSLGGLAGSDTQYF. The CDR3 nucleotides read TGCGCCAGCAGCTTGGGAGGACTAGCGGGATCAGATACGCAGTATTTT.

This rearrangement joins TRBV28 to TRBJ2-5; TRBD1 is a possible D gene (6 bases). Trimming shortened V by 7 bases and J by 5 bases, and 14 bases separated the two germline ends. CDR3 length: 13 amino acids. Germline V gene lookup returns CDR1 MDHEN and CDR2 SYDVKM. This chain's CDR3 is CASISQGVETQYF. CDR3 nucleotide sequence: TGTGCCAGCATCTCACAGGGTGTGGAGACCCAGTACTTC.

J is TRBJ2-1 and V is TRBV5-1, with D maybe TRBD2 (7 bases). The CDR3 is 15 residues long. The germline V gene has CDR1 SGHRS and CDR2 YFSETQ. Between the trimmed V and J ends, which lost 1 base and 8 bases, there was a span of 16 bases. CDR3 nucleotides: TGCGCCAGCAGCTTGCGGGGGGCACTGAGGGATGAGCAGTTCTTC. Residues: CASSLRGALRDEQFF.

This sequence joins TRBV7-8 and TRBJ2-2, with D perhaps matching TRBD2 (5 bases). The ends were cut back, 3 bases at V and 5 bases at J, with 16 bases in the middle. CDR1 is SGHVS, CDR2 FQNEAQ, per germline. The CDR3 contains 16 residues. The CDR3 is CASSFRGIRITGELFF. Written as DNA, the CDR3 is TGTGCCAGCAGCTTCCGGGGTATTAGAATTACCGGGGAGCTGTTTTTT. Complete variable domain (other parts from reference TRBV7-8 and TRBJ2-2): GAGVSQSPRYKVAKRGQDVALRCDPISGHVSLFWYQQALGQGPEFLTYFQNEAQLDKSGLPSDRFFAERPEGSVSTLKIQRTQQEDSAVYLCASSFRGIRITGELFFGEGSRLTVL.

This clone came up a few times. V usage is TRBV24-1 and J usage is TRBJ1-5, with TRBD1 matching 7 bases. The CDR3 consists of 14 residues. Germline trimming cut 7 bases from V and 0 bases from J; bases unmatched to any gene: 2. Per the germline V gene, CDR1 is KGHDR and CDR2 is SFDVKD. The chain's CDR3 is CATSQGGSNQPQHF. The CDR3 DNA sequence: TGTGCCACCAGCCAGGGGGGTAGCAATCAGCCCCAGCATTTT.

The chain uses TRBV3-1 (or the pseudogene TRBV3-2) and TRBJ2-7; 7 bases are a match to TRBD1. The germline V gene has CDR1 LGHDT and CDR2 YNNKEL (reference sequence). J was trimmed by 5 bases and V by 1 base; bases with no gene match: 5. This CDR3 is built from 14 residues. CDR3 bases: TGTGCCAGCAGCCAAGTGACAGGGAAGAACGAGCAGTACTTC. This translates into CASSQVTGKNEQYF.

This clone was counted between two and nine times. V is TRBV5-1 and J is TRBJ2-5; 16 nucleotides agree with TRBD2. Trimming at V came to 2 bases and at J to 5 bases, leaving 6 bases not matched to a gene. In germline, CDR1 is SGHRS, CDR2 YFSETQ. The CDR3 length is 17 residues. The CDR3 DNA reads as TGCGCCAGCAGCTTAGGGACTAGCGGGGGGGATGCGGAGACCCAGTACTTC. Amino acid sequence: CASSLGTSGGDAETQYF.

The chain couples TRBV7-9 to TRBJ2-2, with a weak D call TRBD1 (6 bases). Trimming shortened V by 5 bases and J by 9 bases, and 13 bases separated the two germline ends. The germline CDR1 and CDR2 sequences are SEHNR and FQNEAQ (reference sequence). CDR3 length: 13 residues. The CDR3 reads CASSGLRGRELFF. CDR3 nucleotide sequence: TGTGCCAGCAGCGGGCTCAGGGGCAGGGAGCTGTTTTTT.

V is TRBV2 and J is TRBJ1-6, with D tentatively TRBD1 (5 bases). V gave up 8 bases and J gave up 6 bases, with 14 bases separating them. This CDR3 has 14 amino acids. Germline loops: CDR1 SNHLY, CDR2 FYNNEI. This chain's CDR3 is CASGGSRGNSPLHF. CDR3 coding DNA: TGTGCCAGCGGTGGGTCAAGGGGTAATTCACCCCTCCACTTT.

The rearrangement links TRBV2 to TRBJ1-1, with 7 bases identical to TRBD1. The CDR3 runs to 14 residues. After removal of 7 bases from V and 4 bases from J, the junction contained 9 bases not matched to a gene. Germline V gene data show CDR1 as SNHLY and CDR2 as FYNNEI. The CDR3 sequence is CASMGVRGATEAFF. For the CDR3, the DNA is TGTGCCAGCATGGGTGTCAGGGGGGCCACTGAAGCTTTCTTT.